This TCR beta chain came from a study of a mutant IDH1 vaccine in newly diagnosed glioma. Study in general: Treated patients, averaging 40.4 years, were 62.5% male and about 38% female. Patients had received radiotherapy, temozolomide, or both previously, most receiving both.

Study-level results: Pseudoprogression seemed unrelated to changes in top peripheral T cell clonotypes.

The time point was: baseline, week 1 (first vaccination visit). Described treatment: pre-vaccination baseline after standard-of-care therapy. Sequencing used immunoSEQ multiplex PCR; TCRdb keeps in-frame clones, though not all of them. The sample includes tens of thousands of clones, over 70% seen only once; the top ten take less than 5.5%. As regards this clone: The target antigen is unknown.

This sample comprised PBMCs, obtained from a glioma patient treated with radiotherapy, temozolomide or both. This clonotype was obtained from a man aged 35 to 55 with glioma. Some clones in this sample may be carry-over from other donors' samples.

The CDR3 DNA reads TGTGCCAGTAGCACCCCAGGTTTTTCTCAGCCCCAGCATTTT. The encoded protein is CASSTPGFSQPQHF. This chain uses TRBV19 with TRBJ1-5, with no clear D. The CDR3 consists of 14 residues. The germline CDR1 and CDR2 sequences are LNHDA and SQIVND (reference sequence). The V end lost 6 bases, the J end lost 6 bases, and 15 bases lay between the germline ends. Full variable domain (missing parts from reference TRBV19 and TRBJ1-5): DGGITQSPKYLFRKEGQNVTLSCEQNLNHDAMYWYRQDPGQGLRLIYYSQIVNDFQKGDIAEGYSVSREKKESFPLTVTSAQKNPTAFYLCASSTPGFSQPQHFGDGTRLSIL.